The next 21 T cell receptor beta chains were all read from a single sample in a study of shared clonotypes between healthy human individuals (TCRdb year 2020). Library creation used the immunoSEQ multiplex PCR assay. In TCRdb, the immuneACCESS table is reduced to in-frame sequences with V and J assigned. These tables do not hold every clone; where another copy was compared, an unresolved V gene accounts for under half, and the others remain unexplained. In all, the sample holds 2,500,000 or so clones, and approximately 93% of those were seen once. The top ten clonotypes cover about 0.38% of the sample. Source material: naive CD4+ T cells from PBMCs. Taken with the paper, the label for cell subset or site translates to: CD45RA+ positively selected. The receptor set was obtained from a man aged 18 to 30 in good health. Some clones in this sample may be carry-over from other donors' samples.

This sequence joins TRBV27 and TRBJ2-5, with 16 nucleotides matching TRBD2. The junction had 16 bases not matched to a gene; V was cut back by 7 bases and J by 5 bases. The CDR3 has 19 residues. CDR1 and CDR2 (germline): MNHEY, SMNVEV (reference sequence). DNA for the CDR3: TGTGCCAGCACTCTCCTTAGGGGACTAGCGGGAGGGGGCGGGGAGACCCAGTACTTC. Amino acid sequence: CASTLLRGLAGGGGETQYF.

This rearrangement joins TRBV2 to TRBJ1-1, with TRBD1 as a possible D gene (5 bases). This CDR3 is 14 amino acids long. Germline V gene sequence: CDR1 SNHLY, CDR2 FYNNEI. Trimming removed 9 bases from V and 1 base from J, with 15 bases in between. The DNA for the CDR3 is TGTGCCAGAATGTACGCAGGACAGAACACTGAAGCTTTCTTT. Its translation: CARMYAGQNTEAFF.

The chain combines TRBV5-4 with TRBJ2-7; D may match TRBD1 or TRBD2 (5 bases each). Germline CDR1 and CDR2: SGHNT and YYREEE (reference sequence). The CDR3 runs 16 residues. Deletions cut 2 bases from V and 2 bases from J, with 17 bases between. The CDR3 protein is CASSFPGTRNTYEQYF. DNA for the CDR3: TGTGCCAGCAGCTTCCCGGGGACCCGAAATACCTACGAGCAGTACTTC.

The V call is TRBV5-1, the J call TRBJ1-2, with D unclear. CDR3 length equals 16 residues. V was clipped by 4 bases and J by 0 bases, with 16 bases between them. Germline lookup yields CDR1 SGHRS and CDR2 YFSETQ. CDR3: CASSLTASQSNYGYTF. In DNA form, the CDR3 reads TGCGCCAGCAGCCTGACGGCCTCCCAGTCTAACTATGGCTACACCTTC. Together with reference TRBV5-1 and TRBJ1-2, the CDR3 gives the full variable domain: KAGVTQTPRYLIKTRGQQVTLSCSPISGHRSVSWYQQTPGQGLQFLFEYFSETQRNKGNFPGRFSGRQFSNSRSEMNVSTLELGDSALYLCASSLTASQSNYGYTFGSGTRLTVV.

V usage is TRBV19 and J usage is TRBJ2-1; TRBD2 agrees at 12 bases. Germline V gene lookup returns CDR1 LNHDA and CDR2 SQIVND (reference sequence). Trimming at V came to 9 bases and at J to 6 bases, leaving 12 bases not matched to a gene. The length of the CDR3 is 16 residues. CDR3 nucleotides: TGTGCCAGCAGGGACAGGCCGACTAGCGGGAGCAATGAGCAGTTCTTC. Translated, it gives CASRDRPTSGSNEQFF.

This sequence joins TRBV10-3 and TRBJ2-2; D perhaps matches TRBD2 (6 bases). The CDR3 covers 15 residues. Germline lookup yields CDR1 ENHRY and CDR2 SYGVKD. V was clipped by 9 bases and J by 0 bases, with 14 bases between them. CDR3 bases: TGTGCCATTAGGGGAGGCTACGCGAACACCGGGGAGCTGTTTTTT. Translating gives CAIRGGYANTGELFF.

The rearrangement joins TRBV18 to TRBJ1-1; D is undetermined. The V end was cut by 6 bases, the J end by 3 bases, with 14 bases between. Germline CDR1 KGHSH, CDR2 LQKENI. The CDR3 loop spans 14 amino acids. This CDR3 reads CASSPSLGDTEAFF. In DNA, the CDR3 is TGTGCCAGCTCGCCGTCGTTGGGTGACACTGAAGCTTTCTTT.

The V and J genes are TRBV30 and TRBJ2-2, with unresolved D. The CDR3 consists of 13 residues. V lost 2 bases and J lost 6, with 10 bases in between. Germline V CDR1 and CDR2: GTSNPN, SVGIG (reference sequence). This chain's CDR3 is CAWSKSSSGELFF. The CDR3 bases are TGTGCCTGGAGTAAATCCTCCTCCGGGGAGCTGTTTTTT.

V and J are TRBV7-2 and TRBJ1-2, with TRBD1 matching over 7 bases. The CDR3 is 15 residues long. J lost 6 bases, V lost 3 bases, and 10 bases had no gene match. Germline V gene sequence: CDR1 SGHTA, CDR2 FQGNSA. DNA of the CDR3: TGTGCCAGCAGCTTCACCGGGACAGTATCTGATGGCTACACCTTC. This sequence encodes CASSFTGTVSDGYTF.

This clone was observed a handful of times. Here the CDR3 DNA reads TGCGCCAGCAGCGAAACGAGGGGGAACACTGAAGCTTTCTTT. Its protein is CASSETRGNTEAFF. V is TRBV4-1 and J is TRBJ1-1, with D perhaps matching TRBD1 (5 bases). The CDR3 has 14 residues. The germline gives CDR1 MGHRA, CDR2 YSYEKL. The ends were cut back, 5 bases at V and 1 base at J, with 11 bases in the middle.

The chain joins TRBV28 to TRBJ1-2, with D perhaps TRBD1 (5 bases). This CDR3 has 12 amino acids. The germline V and J ends were trimmed by 8 bases and 5 bases, with 12 bases remaining between them. Germline CDR1 MDHEN, CDR2 SYDVKM. In DNA form, the CDR3 reads TGTGCCAGCCGGGGCAGGGAGTATGGCTACACCTTC. It codes for CASRGREYGYTF.

This clone has a single count. This rearrangement joins TRBV9 to TRBJ2-1; 13 nucleotides line up with TRBD2. V gave up 3 bases and J gave up 1 base; unmatched junction bases: 4. CDR1 and CDR2 (germline): SGDLS, YYNGEE. There are 17 residues in the CDR3. DNA of the CDR3: TGTGCCAGCAGCGAGGGACTAGCGGGATCGTCCTACAATGAGCAGTTCTTC. Protein product: CASSEGLAGSSYNEQFF. The complete variable domain, with remaining parts taken from reference TRBV9 and TRBJ2-1, reads DSGVTQTPKHLITATGQRVTLRCSPRSGDLSVYWYQQSLDQGLQFLIQYYNGEERAKGNILERFSAQQFPDLHSELNLSSLELGDSALYFCASSEGLAGSSYNEQFFGPGTRLTVL.

The chain employs TRBV7-8 and TRBJ2-5; D ambiguous. Germline CDR1 is SGHVS and CDR2 is FQNEAQ. Trimming took 5 bases from V and 7 from J, leaving 17 bases between them. This CDR3 contains 14 residues. The CDR3 reads CASSPNRTIRTQYF. CDR3 bases: TGTGCCAGCAGCCCAAACAGAACAATACGGACCCAGTACTTC.

A remark on this clone: Other DNA sequences from this sample encode an identical CDR3 as well. The DNA for the CDR3 is TGTGCCAGCAGTTACCGGGACAGGGGGGGCTACGAGCAGTACTTC. It specifies CASSYRDRGGYEQYF. The chain links TRBV6-5 to TRBJ2-7, with 11 bases aligning to TRBD1. CDR1 and CDR2 (germline): MNHEY, SVGAGI. Trimming removed 2 bases from V and 3 bases from J; junction bases left unmatched: 3. This CDR3 comprises 15 residues.

This clone was recorded only once. The rearrangement links TRBV5-1 to TRBJ2-7; D call uncertain. CDR1 SGHRS and CDR2 YFSETQ come from the germline V gene. The germline V and J ends were trimmed by 0 bases and 1 base, with 8 bases remaining between them. This CDR3 spans 14 amino acids. CDR3 amino acids: CASSLDRPSYEQYF. In DNA, the CDR3 is TGCGCCAGCAGCTTGGACAGACCTTCCTACGAGCAGTACTTC.

The CDR3: CASSKGYEQFF. As DNA, the CDR3 is TGTGCCAGCAGCAAAGGGTATGAGCAGTTCTTC. The rearrangement links TRBV7-3 to TRBJ2-1; no clear D. The V end was cut by 5 bases, the J end by 8 bases, with 7 bases between. The CDR3 is made up of 11 amino acids. CDR1 SGHTA and CDR2 FQGTGA come from the germline V gene.

The genes are TRBV19 and TRBJ2-1, with TRBD2 matching over 7 bases. Germline V gene sequence: CDR1 LNHDA, CDR2 SQIVND (reference sequence). This CDR3 contains 15 residues. J lost 3 bases, V lost 6 bases, and 8 bases had no gene match. This CDR3 reads CASRAASGLYNEQFF. The CDR3, as DNA: TGTGCCAGTAGGGCGGCTAGCGGACTCTACAATGAGCAGTTCTTC.

V and J are TRBV7-2 and TRBJ2-5; TRBD2 agrees at 7 bases. The V gene's germline CDR1 is SGHTA and CDR2 FQGNSA. This CDR3 has 15 amino acids. Losses at the gene ends were 7 bases for V and 1 base for J; bases not matched to a gene: 9. The CDR3 DNA reads as TGTGCCAGCAACCTCCTTGGGAGGGTCCAAGAGACCCAGTACTTC. It yields the protein CASNLLGRVQETQYF.

V usage is TRBV19 and J usage is TRBJ1-3, with D unclear. Germline V gene lookup returns CDR1 LNHDA and CDR2 SQIVND (reference sequence). The CDR3 runs to 15 residues. Trimming cost V 5 bases and J 3 bases, with 14 bases left between them. The CDR3 is CASSDPGSVGNTIYF. The CDR3 DNA follows: TGTGCCAGTAGTGATCCGGGCTCTGTTGGAAACACCATATATTTT.

This chain uses TRBV21-1 with TRBJ2-2; the DNA was not compared with TRBD1, the D call given in the table. TRBV21-1 is a pseudogene. CDR3 length: 16 residues. In DNA form, the CDR3 reads TGTGCCAGCAGCATACCCGGGACAGAAAACACCGGGGAGCTGTTTTTT. This gives the protein CASSIPGTENTGELFF.

The gene calls are TRBV7-8 and TRBJ2-3; D possibly corresponds to TRBD2 (5 bases). The V gene's germline CDR1 is SGHVS and CDR2 FQNEAQ. V lost 6 bases to trimming and J lost 2 bases, with 15 bases between them. The CDR3 sequence is 15 residues long. Here the CDR3 reads CASRLIRTDTDTQYF. CDR3 bases: TGTGCCAGCAGACTCATCCGGACTGACACAGATACGCAGTATTTT.